The 25 T cell receptor beta chains presented below share a single source sample, sequenced in a study of tumor and adjacent non-tumor tissue in lung cancer. A modified ARM-PCR protocol with three rounds of nested PCR amplified TCRbeta. TCRdb recomputed calls from the multiplex PCR reads with MiXCR, one row per CDR3 protein. The sample carries around 74,000 distinct CDR3 sequences, about two thirds recorded once. This sample's RNA came from whole unsorted tissue. More than 3 cm separated this lung sample from the edge of the tumor. The sequenced material came from distant non-tumor lung tissue. These receptors all come from a woman in her forties or fifties with non-small cell lung cancer.

The chain couples TRBV11-2 to TRBJ2-7; no definite D call. V gave up 2 bases and J gave up 5 bases, with 13 bases separating them. Germline V gives CDR1 SGHAT, CDR2 FQNNGV. The CDR3 totals 14 residues. The CDR3 DNA follows: TGTGCCAGCAGCTTAACTCTTTGGGATGACGAGCAGTACTTC. It is translated as CASSLTLWDDEQYF.

Comment on this clonotype: A much more abundant neighbour one base away suggests this may be a read error. V gene TRBV20-1 combines with J gene TRBJ2-5, with 9 bases fitting TRBD1. The CDR3 runs 13 residues. Germline assignment: CDR1 DFQATT and CDR2 SNEGSKA (reference sequence). CDR3 sequence reads: CGAWTGDGETQYF. For the CDR3, the DNA is TGCGGTGCGTGGACAGGGGATGGGGAGACCCAGTACTTC.

The V and J genes are TRBV20-1 and TRBJ2-3, with a weak D call TRBD1 (6 bases). The V end lost 7 bases, the J end lost 2 bases, and 19 bases lay between the germline ends. The CDR3 extends over 15 amino acids. Germline CDR1 DFQATT, CDR2 SNEGSKA (reference sequence). CDR3 sequence: CSVKAPQGSTDTQYF. The CDR3 nucleotides are TGCAGTGTCAAAGCTCCACAGGGATCCACAGATACGCAGTATTTT.

About this clonotype itself: A much larger clone lies a single base off, so this may be a read error. This sequence joins TRBV13 and TRBJ2-1; D gene uncertain. The CDR3 runs to 12 residues. Per germline, CDR1 PRHDT and CDR2 FYEKMQ (reference sequence). The CDR3 DNA reads as TGTGGCAGCAGCCTAATCTTCGATGAGCAGTTCTTC. This sequence encodes CGSSLIFDEQFF.

Note on this clonotype: An end of the junction does not agree with germline; a read error may underlie this. The V and J genes are TRBV5-1 and TRBJ2-1; 7 bases agree with TRBD2. Germline V CDR1 and CDR2: SGHRS, YFSETQ. The CDR3 has 15 amino acids. The CDR3 region is CASSRTRESYNERFF. CDR3 nucleotide sequence: TGCGCCAGCAGCCGGACTAGGGAATCCTACAATGAGCGGTTCTTC.

A remark on this clonotype: At one end, the junction sequence differs from germline, possibly due to a read error. V usage is TRBV7-8 and J usage is TRBJ1-1; 10 positions agree with TRBD1. The germline V gene encodes CDR1 SGHVS and CDR2 FQNEAQ. This CDR3 spans 14 amino acids. CDR3 sequence (DNA): TGTGCCAGCGGCTTATGGACAGGGGGCACTGAAGCTTTCTTT. Its translation: CASGLWTGGTEAFF.

A word on this clonotype: At one end, the junction sequence differs from germline, possibly due to a read error. This rearrangement joins TRBV6-1 to TRBJ2-1; tentatively, D is TRBD2 (6 bases). CDR1 and CDR2 (germline): MNHNS, SASEGT. This CDR3 comprises 15 residues. The CDR3 spells CASNERTSYYNEQFF. For the CDR3, the DNA is TGTGCCAGCAATGAACGAACTAGCTATTACAATGAGCAATTCTTC.

As for this clonotype: At one boundary the junction diverges from the germline segment, which might be a read error. The chain uses TRBV6-2 or TRBV6-3 and TRBJ2-1, with D unresolved. Germline CDR1 reads MNHEY; CDR2 reads SVGEGT. The length of the CDR3 is 16 residues. The CDR3 nucleotides read TGTGCCAGCAGATACTCGAACACCTTGTGGGTCTATGAGCAGTTCTTC. It specifies CASRYSNTLWVYEQFF.

This clonotype has ten or more counts. The chain couples TRBV6-2 or TRBV6-3 to TRBJ1-1; 9 bases fit TRBD1. The CDR3 is 15 residues long. With 2 bases clipped from V and 3 bases from J, the junction kept 4 bases outside the gene matches. Germline loops: CDR1 MNHEY, CDR2 SVGEGT. The DNA for the CDR3 is TGTGCCAGCAGTTACGCGACAGGGGGGCACACTGAAGCTTTCTTT. Amino acid sequence: CASSYATGGHTEAFF.

The CDR3 reads CSTLQGKETEYF. The DNA for the CDR3 is TGCAGTACTCTACAGGGGAAAGAGACTGAGTACTTC. The chain links TRBV20-1 to TRBJ2-5; 7 nucleotides agree with TRBD1. The CDR3 contains 12 residues. Germline values: CDR1 DFQATT, CDR2 SNEGSKA (reference sequence). J was trimmed by 12 bases and V by 8 bases; bases with no gene match: 15.

This clonotype was picked up many times. This rearrangement joins TRBV24-1 to TRBJ2-1; D perhaps matches TRBD1 (5 bases). The CDR3 extends over 14 amino acids. Germline CDR1 and CDR2: KGHDR and SFDVKD. V was pared by 7 bases and J by 3 bases, with 12 bases between. The CDR3 nucleotides are TGTGCCACCAGCACCAGGCAGGGCTACAATGAGCAGTTCTTC. Its protein is CATSTRQGYNEQFF.

About this clonotype: The junction departs from germline at one end; a sequencing error may be responsible. CDR3 protein: CSANLNKETRYF. In DNA form, the CDR3 reads TGCAGCGCTAACTTGAACAAGGAGACCCGGTACTTC. This rearrangement joins TRBV20-1 to TRBJ2-5; D is uncertain. The CDR3 consists of 12 residues. The germline V gene has CDR1 DFQATT and CDR2 SNEGSKA (reference sequence).

In regard to this clonotype: A junction boundary mismatches the germline segment, possibly from a read error. This chain links TRBV5-1 with TRBJ2-5, with TRBD1 as a possible D gene (6 bases). The CDR3 totals 17 residues. Germline V lookup: CDR1 SGHRS, CDR2 YFSETQ. This CDR3 is CASSLFGGGLSGETQYF. In DNA, the CDR3 is TGCGCCAGCAGCCTTTTTGGGGGCGGGCTCTCTGGGGAGACGCAGTACTTC.

The sample holds a few counts of this clonotype. The missing conserved phenylalanine or tryptophan at the end of this CDR3 makes a read error likely. The V and J genes are TRBV5-8 and TRBJ2-7; D is possibly TRBD2 (5 bases). Germline V lookup: CDR1 SGHTS, CDR2 YDEGEE. Trimming pared 5 bases from V and 3 bases from J, leaving 18 bases between. This CDR3 contains 15 residues. CDR3 loop: CASRNPDGLYYEQYL. CDR3 nucleotide sequence: TGTGCCAGCAGAAATCCCGACGGACTTTACTACGAGCAGTACCTC.

Details on this clonotype: The junction and the germline gene differ at one end; a read error may be behind it. The gene calls are TRBV6-2 or TRBV6-3 and TRBJ2-7; maybe TRBD1 (6 bases). This CDR3 region has 15 residues. Germline values: CDR1 MNHEY, CDR2 SVGEGT. CDR3 nucleotides: TGTGCCAGAAGCTTTTCGACAGGTGATCCCTACGACCAGTACTTC. Encoded protein: CARSFSTGDPYDQYF.

Concerning this clonotype: The junction departs from germline at one end; a sequencing error may be responsible. V is TRBV12-3 or TRBV12-4 and J is TRBJ2-3, with D possibly being TRBD1 (6 bases). This CDR3 is 12 amino acids long. DNA of the CDR3: TGTGCCAGCAGTCAAGGGGGAGATACGCACTATTTC. It is translated as CASSQGGDTHYF.

At least ten counts were recorded for this clonotype. A junction end diverges from the germline sequence, so it may reflect a read error. The rearrangement links TRBV11-1 to TRBJ1-2; 7 nucleotides agree with TRBD1. This CDR3 contains 15 residues. Germline lookup yields CDR1 SGHAT and CDR2 FQDESV (reference sequence). This chain's CDR3 is CASSFGGTVPYGCTF. DNA for the CDR3: TGTGCCAGCAGCTTCGGGGGGACAGTCCCCTATGGCTGCACCTTC.

About this clonotype itself: The CDR3 does not end in the conserved phenylalanine or tryptophan, so this is likely a read error. The rearrangement joins TRBV4-1 to TRBJ2-3; D is ambiguous. Trimming removed 0 bases from V and 11 bases from J, with 15 bases in between. There are 14 residues in the CDR3. Per the germline V gene, CDR1 is MGHRA and CDR2 is YSYEKL. This CDR3 is CASSQEASGRGQYL. In nucleotides, the CDR3 is TGCGCCAGCAGCCAAGAAGCGAGTGGCCGTGGGCAGTATTTG.

For this clonotype: A clone one base away is much larger, so this may be a read error. CDR3 coding DNA: TGCAGCGTTATTTTGGGAAACACAGATACGCAGTATTTT. Translation gives CSVILGNTDTQYF. The chain joins TRBV29-1 to TRBJ2-3; D is unclear. The CDR3 has 13 amino acids. V dropped 5 bases and J dropped 2 bases, with 11 bases sitting between them. Germline CDR1 and CDR2: SQVTM and ANQGSEA.

The chain uses TRBV12-3 or TRBV12-4 and TRBJ2-1, with TRBD2 matching over 7 bases. The CDR3 totals 21 residues. After removal of 7 bases from V and 0 bases from J, the junction contained 24 bases not matched to a gene. The CDR3 sequence: CASTHPGVAGLAPSSYNEQFF. CDR3 coding DNA: TGTGCCAGCACCCACCCAGGAGTAGCGGGTCTAGCCCCGAGCTCCTACAATGAGCAGTTCTTC.

On this clonotype itself: Relative to the germline gene, one junction end is altered; a read error may explain this. DNA of the CDR3: TGTGTCAGCAATTCGGTCCAAGAGACCCAGTACTTC. Translated: CVSNSVQETQYF. V gene TRBV28 combines with J gene TRBJ2-5, with unresolved D. The CDR3 loop spans 12 amino acids. The germline V gene encodes CDR1 MDHEN and CDR2 SYDVKM.

This chain joins TRBV28 and TRBJ2-1; D not resolved. CDR3 length: 11 amino acids. Per germline, CDR1 MDHEN and CDR2 SYDVKM. V gave up 2 bases and J gave up 10 bases, with 6 bases separating them. The CDR3 DNA reads TGTGCCAGCAGTTTACGAAGAGAGCAGTTCTTC. Encoded protein: CASSLRREQFF.

The chain uses TRBV6-5 and TRBJ2-5; D possibly corresponds to TRBD2 (6 bases). Per the germline V gene, CDR1 is MNHEY and CDR2 is SVGAGI. Between the trimmed V and J ends, which lost 6 bases and 10 bases, there was a span of 24 bases. This CDR3 spans 15 amino acids. In DNA form, the CDR3 reads TGTGCCAGCAGAGTACGCGAGGGAGGTTCGGGGGACCAGTACTTC. As protein: CASRVREGGSGDQYF.

Worth noting for this clonotype: It may be a read error: a sequence one base away is much more abundant. The chain uses TRBV28 and TRBJ2-7, with D unclear. V was cut by 2 bases and J by 0 bases, with 35 bases left in between. Germline V gene sequence: CDR1 MDHEN, CDR2 SYDVKM. The CDR3 has 23 amino acids. The CDR3 bases are TGTGCCAGCAGTTTAAATCGAATTGAGGCCGTTGGCTGGCGGTGCAAACGCTCCTACGAGCAGTACTTC. Amino acids: CASSLNRIEAVGWRCKRSYEQYF.

The chain uses TRBV5-1 and TRBJ2-1, with D possibly TRBD2 on 5 matching bases. This CDR3 region has 15 residues. The germline V gene has CDR1 SGHRS and CDR2 YFSETQ. Deletions cut 1 base from V and 4 bases from J, with 12 bases between. Here the CDR3 DNA reads TGCGCCAGCAGCTTGACGGGAACTCATTACAATGAGCAGTTCTTC. It encodes CASSLTGTHYNEQFF. The complete variable domain, with remaining parts taken from reference TRBV5-1 and TRBJ2-1, reads KAGVTQTPRYLIKTRGQQVTLSCSPISGHRSVSWYQQTPGQGLQFLFEYFSETQRNKGNFPGRFSGRQFSNSRSEMNVSTLELGDSALYLCASSLTGTHYNEQFFGPGTRLTVL.